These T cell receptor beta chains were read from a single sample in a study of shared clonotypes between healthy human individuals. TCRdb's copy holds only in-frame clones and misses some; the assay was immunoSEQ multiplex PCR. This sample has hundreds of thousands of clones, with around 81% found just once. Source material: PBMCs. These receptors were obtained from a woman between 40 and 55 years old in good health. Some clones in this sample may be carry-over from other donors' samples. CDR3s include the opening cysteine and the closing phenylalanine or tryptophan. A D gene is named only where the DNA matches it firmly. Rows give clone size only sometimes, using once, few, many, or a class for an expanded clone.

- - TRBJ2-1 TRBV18 CASSRGQSPYNEQFF TGTGCCAGCTCGCGGGGACAGTCCCCCTACAATGAGCAGTTCTTC
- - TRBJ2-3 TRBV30 CAWSETGSDTQYF TGTGCCTGGAGTGAAACAGGGTCGGATACGCAGTATTTT
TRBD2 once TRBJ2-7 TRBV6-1 CASTASSGAPYEQYF TGTGCCAGCACCGCGAGTAGCGGGGCCCCCTACGAGCAGTACTTC
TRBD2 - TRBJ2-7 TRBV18 CASAGLAGGEQYF TGTGCCAGCGCTGGTCTAGCGGGAGGGGAGCAGTACTTC
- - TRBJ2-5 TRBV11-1 CASSLELGTGTQYF TGTGCCAGCAGCTTGGAATTGGGAACCGGGACCCAGTACTTC
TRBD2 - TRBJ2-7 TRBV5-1 CASSTSGYEQYF TGCGCCAGCAGTACTAGCGGATACGAGCAGTACTTC
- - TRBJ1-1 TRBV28 CASAAPTGFDTEAFF TGTGCCAGCGCCGCCCCCACAGGGTTCGACACTGAAGCTTTCTTT
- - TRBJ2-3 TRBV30 CAFDFPPTDTQYF TGTGCCTTCGACTTCCCGCCCACAGATACGCAGTATTTT
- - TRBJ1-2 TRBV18 CASSRGEVTNYGYTF TGTGCCAGCTCACGGGGTGAGGTTACTAACTATGGCTACACCTTC
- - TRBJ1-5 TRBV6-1 CASSEGAGLQPQHF TGTGCCAGCAGTGAGGGAGCTGGGCTTCAGCCCCAGCATTTT
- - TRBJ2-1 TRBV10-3 CAARGSGVEQFF TGTGCCGCCCGAGGGTCTGGCGTCGAGCAGTTCTTC
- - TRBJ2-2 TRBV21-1 CASSKGGTSGRTNTGELFF TGTGCCAGCAGCAAGGGGGGCACTAGCGGGAGGACGAACACCGGGGAGCTGTTTTTT
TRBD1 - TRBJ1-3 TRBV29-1 CSVLFPGQSSGNTIYF TGCAGCGTTCTTTTTCCGGGACAGAGCTCTGGAAACACCATATATTTT
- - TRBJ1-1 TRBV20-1 CSVGGNTEAFF TGCAGTGTTGGAGGGAACACTGAAGCTTTCTTT
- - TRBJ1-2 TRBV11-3 CASSFPTATISINYGYTF TGTGCCAGCAGCTTCCCGACAGCTACTATTTCGATAAACTATGGCTACACCTTC
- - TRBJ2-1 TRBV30 CAWSPGHEQFF TGTGCCTGGAGTCCGGGACATGAGCAGTTCTTC
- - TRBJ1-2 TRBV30 CAWSEQGLDGYTF TGTGCCTGGAGTGAACAGGGTCTGGATGGCTACACCTTC
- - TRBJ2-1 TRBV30 CAWDLDNEQFF TGTGCCTGGGACTTAGACAATGAGCAGTTCTTC
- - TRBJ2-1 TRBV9 CASSGTDYNEQFF TGTGCCAGCAGCGGGACAGATTACAATGAGCAGTTCTTC
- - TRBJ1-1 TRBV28 CASNPSGEGATEAFF TGTGCCAGCAACCCGTCAGGGGAAGGGGCAACTGAAGCTTTCTTT
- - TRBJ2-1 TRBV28 CASSPPHYNEQFF TGTGCCAGCAGTCCCCCACACTACAATGAGCAGTTCTTC
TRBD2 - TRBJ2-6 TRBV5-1 CASSTRGGTAGANVLTF TGCGCCAGCAGCACCCGGGGAGGGACCGCTGGGGCCAACGTCCTGACTTTC
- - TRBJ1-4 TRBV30 CAWSVRGRSRQQGGEKLFF TGTGCCTGGAGTGTAAGGGGTCGTAGCAGGCAACAAGGGGGTGAAAAACTGTTTTTT
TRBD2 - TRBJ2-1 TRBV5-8 CASSFLVGTSGFEQFF TGTGCCAGCAGCTTTCTCGTTGGGACTAGCGGGTTTGAGCAGTTCTTC
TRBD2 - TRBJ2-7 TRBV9 CASSAGTRPYEQYF TGTGCCAGCAGCGCCGGGACTAGGCCTTACGAGCAGTACTTC
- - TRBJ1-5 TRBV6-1 CASSEPGHALLTIQPQHF TGTGCCAGCAGTGAGCCGGGACACGCACTTCTAACGATCCAGCCCCAGCATTTT
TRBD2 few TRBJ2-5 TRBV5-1 CASSPRSLAGAGGTQYF TGCGCCAGCAGCCCACGATCACTAGCGGGAGCGGGTGGGACCCAGTACTTC
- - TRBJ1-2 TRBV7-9 CASSPGPGGYGYTF TGTGCCAGCAGCCCCGGACCAGGCGGCTATGGCTACACCTTC
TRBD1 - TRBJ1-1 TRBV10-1 CASSETGEHTEAFF TGCGCCAGCAGTGAAACAGGGGAGCACACTGAAGCTTTCTTT
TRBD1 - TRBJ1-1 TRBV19 CASSMGQYTEAFF TGTGCCAGTAGTATGGGACAGTACACTGAAGCTTTCTTT
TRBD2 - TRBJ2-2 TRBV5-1 CASSDPSGAGSTGELFF TGCGCCAGCAGCGACCCGTCGGGAGCGGGAAGCACCGGGGAGCTGTTTTTT
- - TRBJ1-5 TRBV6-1 CASSAEGSNQPQHF TGTGCCAGCAGTGCAGAAGGGAGCAATCAGCCCCAGCATTTT
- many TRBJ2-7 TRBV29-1 CSVGTGQMNYEQYF TGCAGCGTGGGGACGGGACAAATGAACTACGAGCAGTACTTC
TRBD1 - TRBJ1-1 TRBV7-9 CASSPGQLNTEAFF TGTGCCAGCAGCCCGGGACAGCTTAACACTGAAGCTTTCTTT
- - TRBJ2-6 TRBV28 CATLNPGANVLTF TGTGCCACCCTAAACCCGGGGGCCAACGTCCTGACTTTC
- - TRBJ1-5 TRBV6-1 CASSEAPHGEISPSIF -
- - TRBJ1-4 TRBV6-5 CATRGEKLFF TGTGCCACCAGGGGCGAAAAACTGTTTTTT
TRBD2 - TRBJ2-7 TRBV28 CASRTSGNYEQYF TGTGCCAGCCGGACTAGCGGGAACTACGAGCAGTACTTC
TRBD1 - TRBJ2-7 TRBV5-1 CASSAPGQGGPRYYEQYF TGCGCCAGCAGCGCACCGGGACAGGGAGGCCCCAGATACTACGAGCAGTACTTC
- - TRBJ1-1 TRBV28 CASSLYGTSGAEAFF TGTGCCAGCAGTTTATATGGGACTTCAGGGGCTGAAGCTTTCTTT
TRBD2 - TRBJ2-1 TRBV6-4 CASSDTTSGEYNEQFF TGTGCCAGCAGTGACACGACTAGCGGGGAGTACAATGAGCAGTTCTTC
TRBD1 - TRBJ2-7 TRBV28 CASSSPADRGLYEQYF TGTGCCAGCAGTTCTCCCGCGGACAGGGGGCTCTACGAGCAGTACTTC
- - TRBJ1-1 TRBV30 CAWRNFASNTEAFF TGTGCCTGGAGAAATTTTGCTTCGAACACTGAAGCTTTCTTT
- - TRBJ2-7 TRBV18 CASSPQQEEQYF TGTGCCAGCTCACCACAGCAGGAAGAGCAGTACTTC
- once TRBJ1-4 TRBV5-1 CASSLDATNEKLFF TGCGCCAGCAGCTTGGACGCAACTAATGAAAAACTGTTTTTT
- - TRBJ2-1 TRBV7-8 CASSLEAGRQFF TGTGCCAGCAGCTTAGAAGCGGGCCGGCAGTTCTTC
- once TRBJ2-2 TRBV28 CASRPLKGPNTGELFF TGTGCCAGCAGGCCCCTCAAGGGACCGAACACCGGGGAGCTGTTTTTT
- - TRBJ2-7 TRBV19 CASSLQVSYEQYF TGTGCCAGTAGTCTTCAGGTTTCGTACGAGCAGTACTTC
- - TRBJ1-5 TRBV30 CAWNSGRDQPQHF TGTGCCTGGAATTCGGGAAGGGATCAGCCCCAGCATTTT
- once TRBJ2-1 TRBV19 CASSIEPDREQFF TGTGCCAGTAGTATAGAACCTGACCGGGAGCAGTTCTTC
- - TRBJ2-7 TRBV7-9 CASSLGTDEQYF TGTGCCAGCAGCTTAGGTACGGACGAGCAGTACTTC
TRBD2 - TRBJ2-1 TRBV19 CASSIRLAGAYNEQFF TGTGCCAGTAGTATTCGACTAGCGGGAGCCTACAATGAGCAGTTCTTC
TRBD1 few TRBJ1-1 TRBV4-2 CASSPGTGRGNTEAFF TGTGCCAGCAGCCCGGGGACAGGGAGAGGGAACACTGAAGCTTTCTTT
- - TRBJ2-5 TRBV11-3 CASSFTRGETQYF TGTGCCAGCAGCTTTACTAGGGGGGAGACCCAGTACTTC
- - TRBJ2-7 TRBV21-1 CASSIWGQTNYEQYF TGTGCCAGCAGCATTTGGGGACAGACGAACTACGAGCAGTACTTC
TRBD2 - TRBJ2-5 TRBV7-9 CASSSDDLAGGKTQYF TGTGCCAGCAGCTCGGACGACCTAGCGGGCGGGAAGACCCAGTACTTC